Below are 10 T cell receptor beta chains sequenced from a single sample in a study of blood T cell repertoires in COVID-19. The table came from immunoSEQ multiplex PCR; TCRdb's copy has only in-frame clones and leaves some out. The sample has about 180,000 clones; nearly 90% are singletons. The sequenced sample was peripheral blood. The receptor source for this set is a man between 18 and 35 years old who had recovered from COVID-19.

This clone was seen only a few times. The CDR3 coding sequence is TGTGCCAGCAGCATAGGACCCGGAGGGTATGGCTACACCTTC. It codes for CASSIGPGGYGYTF. The chain is built from TRBV28 and TRBJ1-2; D gene ambiguous. Germline CDR1 and CDR2: MDHEN and SYDVKM. Trimming stripped 6 bases from V and 5 bases from J, with 16 bases between. The CDR3 contains 14 residues.

This chain's CDR3 is CSGQGARGTGELFF. The CDR3 nucleotides read TGCAGCGGACAGGGGGCGCGGGGCACCGGGGAGCTGTTTTTT. The genes are TRBV29-1 and TRBJ2-2, with TRBD1 matching over 10 bases. V lost 7 bases to trimming and J lost 4 bases; unmatched junction nucleotides: 6. CDR1 is SQVTM and CDR2 is ANQGSEA in the germline V gene. The CDR3 totals 14 residues.

The chain couples TRBV19 to TRBJ1-2; TRBD1 aligns across 10 bases. V lost 7 bases, J lost 8 bases, and 10 bases stayed unmatched. The germline gives CDR1 LNHDA, CDR2 SQIVND (reference sequence). CDR3 length equals 14 residues. CDR3 coding DNA: TGTGCCAGTACCACCCTGGACAGGGGGAAAGGCTACACCTTC. Protein product: CASTTLDRGKGYTF.

The chain recombines TRBV6-1 with TRBJ1-1, with a possible D match to TRBD1 (5 bases). Germline loops: CDR1 MNHNS, CDR2 SASEGT. V was trimmed by 3 bases and J by 8 bases, leaving 13 bases between them. CDR3 size: 13 residues. CDR3 residues: CASSDIAYREAFF. The CDR3 DNA sequence: TGTGCCAGCAGTGATATCGCCTACAGGGAAGCTTTCTTT.

This chain links TRBV5-4 with TRBJ2-1; 14 nucleotides match TRBD2. After removal of 0 bases from V and 8 bases from J, the junction contained 4 bases not matched to a gene. CDR3 size: 16 residues. Germline assignment: CDR1 SGHNT and CDR2 YYREEE (reference sequence). CDR3 sequence (DNA): TGTGCCAGCAGCTTGGCGGGGACTAGCGGGAGCTATGAGCAGTTCTTC. It encodes CASSLAGTSGSYEQFF.

The J gene is TRBJ1-1, the V gene TRBV6-5; no definite D call. This CDR3 has 13 amino acids. V lost 5 bases to trimming and J lost 0 bases, with 7 bases between them. Germline V gene sequence: CDR1 MNHEY, CDR2 SVGAGI. In DNA, the CDR3 is TGTGCCAGCAGTCCGGTTCTGAACACTGAAGCTTTCTTT. This codes for CASSPVLNTEAFF.

This clone was recorded once. The rearrangement uses TRBV2 and TRBJ2-7, with 7 bases that match TRBD1. The germline V gene has CDR1 SNHLY and CDR2 FYNNEI. This CDR3 has 12 amino acids. V was clipped by 6 bases and J by 6 bases; unmatched bases: 5. CDR3 protein: CASRETGVEQYF. In nucleotides, the CDR3 is TGTGCCAGCAGGGAAACAGGGGTCGAGCAGTACTTC. Full variable domain (remainder filled in from reference TRBV2 and TRBJ2-7): EPEVTQTPSHQVTQMGQEVILRCVPISNHLYFYWYRQILGQKVEFLVSFYNNEISEKSEIFDDQFSVERPDGSNFTLKIRSTKLEDSAMYFCASRETGVEQYFGPGTRLTVT.

This rearrangement joins TRBV2 to TRBJ1-3; D gene unclear. The germline gives CDR1 SNHLY, CDR2 FYNNEI. The CDR3 extends over 14 amino acids. V lost 6 bases and J 0 bases, leaving 9 bases between the germline ends. In nucleotides, the CDR3 is TGTGCCAGCAGGCCGGGAGACTCTGGAAACACCATATATTTT. This encodes CASRPGDSGNTIYF.

This clone has only one observation. The rearrangement joins TRBV4-2 to TRBJ1-3, with TRBD1 as a possible D gene (5 bases). Per the germline V gene, CDR1 is LGHNA and CDR2 is YNFKEQ. Trimming took off 0 bases at V and 2 bases at J, with 8 bases between the two ends. The CDR3 contains 15 residues. The CDR3 region has the DNA TGTGCCAGCAGCCAAGATCCGGGGGCTGGAAACACCATATATTTT. Protein product: CASSQDPGAGNTIYF.

The J gene is TRBJ2-2, the V gene TRBV11-2; D gene ambiguous. CDR1 is SGHAT, CDR2 FQNNGV, per germline. The V and J ends lost 0 bases and 1 base respectively, with 9 bases between them. CDR3 length: 16 residues. The CDR3 loop reads CASSLEGRKNTGELFF. DNA for the CDR3: TGTGCCAGCAGCTTAGAGGGCAGAAAGAACACCGGGGAGCTGTTTTTT.